This TCR beta chain was captured by sequencing in a study of identical twins (dated by TCRdb to the mid-2010s). Background on the whole study: TCR alpha and beta repertoires from monozygotic twins, unrelated adults of various ages and cord blood were deep-sequenced to test whether fetal clonotypes persist. Replicate twin experiments were performed at different times using different library preparation protocols to rule out contamination.

The germline V gene encodes CDR1 MNHEY and CDR2 SVGEGT. Counted from cysteine to phenylalanine, this CDR3 has 13 amino acids. The CDR3 DNA has 39 bases and is translated from base 1. V is trimmed back by 6 bases and J by 10 bases, and the junction contains 11 bases that no gene match accounts for. Overall results and qualifications from the work: In beta out-of-frame sequences, excess twin sharing was weaker, because having fewer shared sequences lowered the signal-to-noise ratio. Zero-insertion analyses could be partly confounded by invariant T cells such as MAIT and iNKT, although diverse VJ usage argued against such confounding for most clonotypes. Because the same donors could not be followed over many years, the conclusions relied on cross-sectional statistical analysis. Fewer insertions were carried by abundant cord blood beta clonotypes, a similar but weaker trend appeared in young adult naive repertoires, and no such trend appeared in memory repertoires. In monozygotic twins, out-of-frame TCR alpha sharing was systematically underestimated by recombination models, although the models agreed with sharing between unrelated individuals. Out-of-frame TCR alpha sequences shared between twins showed an excess of low generation-probability sequences compared with coincidental sharing between unrelated individuals.

Regarding this clonotype: What antigen it recognizes has not been identified. No much larger clonotype is one base removed from it; base qualities were not supplied.

All donors were healthy Caucasians. Three pairs of female monozygotic twins, all aged about 18 to 29 years, made up the twin cohort. Positive isolation kits from Invitrogen were used to isolate the CD4+ and CD8+ T cell populations. Library preparation was by 5' RACE. The sequencing machine was an Illumina HiSeq 2000. Template switching added a universal primer binding site, and the final cDNA carried a unique molecular identifier that allowed TCR cDNA molecules to be counted accurately. Specific primers in the conserved constant-segment region were used to synthesize first-strand cDNA for the TCR alpha and beta chains. To control for contamination, each cDNA library was double barcoded with a SMART-Mk sample barcode plus Illumina barcodes. TruSeq adapter sequences and Illumina sample barcodes were added in two successive PCR steps. The Illumina HiSeq platform was used with custom primers to sequence TCR alpha and beta cDNA libraries. As for the original processing: Raw reads were processed with MiGEC to extract unique molecular identifiers, and MiXCR was used to determine CDR3 positions. For each individual, recombination models were inferred using an EM algorithm with the repgenHMM and IGoR tools. The tcR package in R was used for shared clonotype analysis, with sharing normalized by the product of cloneset sizes. Out-of-frame nonproductive sequences were analyzed to study raw recombination free of thymic and clonal selection effects. TCRdb itself trimmed the public reads at Q25 with fastp, ran MiXCR and retained productive beta chains. CDR3 protein sequences are deduplicated, and each keeps its most common genes and DNA. TCRdb's processing, not the study's, gives the V and J calls here. The table for this sample lists about 530,000 distinct CDR3 sequences; about 20% of them were counted only once. Jointly, the top ten make up more than 0.4% of the sample.

The same sample was also used in a study of yellow fever vaccine responses in identical twins. As the second publication notes: The authors reported that the T cell response to vaccination in identical twins appeared partly convergent and partly personalized. Focusing on identical twins, the study followed the T cell clones that responded to the vaccine, and did so with precision.

The TCR originated in a young woman in good health. Here the chain combines TRBV6-2 or TRBV6-3 and TRBJ1-1, with 7 middle bases fitting TRBD1. The sequenced material came from CD4+ T cells sorted from blood. The CDR3 corresponds to CASSHQGGGGAFF. Here is the DNA: TGTGCCAGCAGCCACCAGGGGGGCGGTGGAGCTTTCTTT.